Listed below are T cell receptor beta chains from one sample, sequenced in a study of cytomegalovirus exposure and HLA in healthy donors. Repertoires were generated with immunoSEQ multiplex PCR, while TCRdb's copy carries only in-frame clones and drops some. The sample lists 90,000 to 140,000 clones, about four fifths seen once, with around 2.1% in the top ten. Sequencing was done on a sample of PBMCs. All receptors come from a man aged 25 to 45 in good health and CMV-seronegative. CDR3s include the opening cysteine and the closing phenylalanine or tryptophan. The D gene is left open where the match is weak. Rows may omit the clone size; those that give it use once, few, many or a size class.

clone_size: .
v_call: TRBV4-2
j_call: TRBJ1-6
d_call: .
cdr3_aa: CASSQDGADNSPLHF
cdr3_nt: TGTGCCAGCAGCCAAGACGGAGCCGATAATTCACCCCTCCACTTT

clone_size: .
v_call: TRBV18
j_call: TRBJ1-1
d_call: .
cdr3_aa: CASSPPAGARTEAFF
cdr3_nt: TGTGCCAGCTCACCACCGGCAGGGGCGCGTACTGAAGCTTTCTTT

clone_size: .
v_call: TRBV6-5
j_call: TRBJ1-1
d_call: .
cdr3_aa: CASSTGHSDLGAFF
cdr3_nt: TGTGCCAGCAGTACGGGACACTCGGACCTGGGAGCTTTCTTT

clone_size: .
v_call: TRBV2
j_call: TRBJ1-3
d_call: .
cdr3_aa: CASSEGEFRGSGNTIYF
cdr3_nt: TGTGCCAGCAGTGAAGGGGAATTCAGGGGTTCTGGAAACACCATATATTTT

clone_size: .
v_call: TRBV5-1
j_call: TRBJ2-5
d_call: TRBD2
cdr3_aa: CASSFEGTTSGGITETQYF
cdr3_nt: TGCGCCAGCAGCTTCGAGGGTACGACTAGCGGGGGGATTACAGAGACCCAGTACTTC

clone_size: .
v_call: TRBV4-1
j_call: TRBJ2-7
d_call: TRBD1
cdr3_aa: CASSPRTGVLYEQYF
cdr3_nt: TGCGCCAGCAGCCCCCGGACAGGCGTCCTCTACGAGCAGTACTTC

clone_size: .
v_call: TRBV28
j_call: TRBJ1-5
d_call: .
cdr3_aa: CASSFKLNQPQHF
cdr3_nt: TGTGCCAGCAGTTTTAAACTCAATCAGCCCCAGCATTTT

clone_size: .
v_call: TRBV5-4
j_call: TRBJ2-1
d_call: TRBD2
cdr3_aa: CASSSSSGSQNEQFF
cdr3_nt: TGTGCCAGCAGCTCATCGAGCGGGAGTCAGAATGAGCAGTTCTTC

clone_size: .
v_call: TRBV19
j_call: TRBJ2-7
d_call: .
cdr3_aa: CASSSSLSSYEQYF
cdr3_nt: TGTGCCAGTAGCAGTAGCCTGAGCTCCTACGAGCAGTACTTC

clone_size: .
v_call: TRBV7-6
j_call: TRBJ1-1
d_call: TRBD1
cdr3_aa: CASSPGTAGDENTEAFF
cdr3_nt: TGTGCCAGCAGCCCAGGGACAGCTGGTGATGAGAACACTGAAGCTTTCTTT

clone_size: many
v_call: TRBV11-2
j_call: TRBJ2-3
d_call: .
cdr3_aa: CASSLPGRVTDTQYF
cdr3_nt: TGTGCCAGCAGCTTACCGGGCAGGGTCACAGATACGCAGTATTTT

clone_size: .
v_call: TRBV12-5
j_call: TRBJ2-7
d_call: .
cdr3_aa: CASGPGTKGHEQYF
cdr3_nt: TGTGCTAGTGGGCCCGGGACAAAGGGACACGAGCAGTACTTC

clone_size: .
v_call: TRBV28
j_call: TRBJ1-4
d_call: .
cdr3_aa: CASRGGSGISDEKLFF
cdr3_nt: TGTGCCAGTAGGGGAGGGAGTGGCATTAGCGATGAAAAACTGTTTTTT

clone_size: .
v_call: TRBV19
j_call: TRBJ2-5
d_call: .
cdr3_aa: CASSIVRQQTQYF
cdr3_nt: TGTGCCAGTAGTATAGTCAGGCAGCAGACCCAGTACTTC

clone_size: .
v_call: TRBV7-8
j_call: TRBJ2-2
d_call: .
cdr3_aa: CASSLGLAGELFF
cdr3_nt: TGTGCCAGCAGCTTAGGACTTGCCGGGGAGCTGTTTTTT

clone_size: .
v_call: TRBV4-1
j_call: TRBJ2-1
d_call: TRBD2
cdr3_aa: CASSGLAGGLEDEQFF
cdr3_nt: TGCGCCAGCAGCGGACTAGCGGGAGGTCTTGAGGATGAGCAGTTCTTC

clone_size: .
v_call: TRBV29-1
j_call: TRBJ1-3
d_call: .
cdr3_aa: CSVDRGNTIYF
cdr3_nt: TGCAGCGTTGACAGGGGAAACACCATATATTTT

clone_size: few
v_call: TRBV5-1
j_call: TRBJ1-3
d_call: TRBD1
cdr3_aa: CASRLSTPGQGGNTIYF
cdr3_nt: TGCGCCAGCCGCCTGTCAACGCCGGGACAGGGCGGAAACACCATATATTTT

clone_size: .
v_call: TRBV9
j_call: TRBJ1-1
d_call: TRBD1
cdr3_aa: CASSVGDRFNTEAFF
cdr3_nt: TGTGCCAGCAGCGTAGGGGACAGGTTCAACACTGAAGCTTTCTTT

clone_size: .
v_call: TRBV28
j_call: TRBJ2-3
d_call: TRBD1
cdr3_aa: CASSRTGGPTDTQYF
cdr3_nt: TGTGCCAGCAGCCGGACAGGGGGACCCACAGATACGCAGTATTTT

clone_size: .
v_call: TRBV7-2
j_call: TRBJ2-5
d_call: TRBD1
cdr3_aa: CASSPRQGQETQYF
cdr3_nt: TGTGCCAGCAGCCCTCGACAGGGTCAAGAGACCCAGTACTTC

clone_size: .
v_call: TRBV6-5
j_call: TRBJ1-5
d_call: .
cdr3_aa: CASSYSAASRQPQHF
cdr3_nt: TGTGCCAGCAGTTACTCGGCGGCCTCACGACAGCCCCAGCATTTT